The following is a TCR beta chain sequence with its context. The sample originates from a study of PD-1 blockade in mismatch repair-deficient tumors. Here immunoSEQ multiplex PCR was the method, and the copy in TCRdb shows in-frame clones only, minus some. Among about 40,000 clones listed, roughly 84% were seen once. The sequenced sample was peripheral blood, obtained less than 95 weeks after starting pembrolizumab. The receptor was derived from an adult with mismatch repair-deficient cancer.

CDR3 sequence (DNA): TGCAGCGTTGATGACAGCTCTGGGGCCAACGTCCTGACTTTC. This codes for CSVDDSSGANVLTF. The V call is TRBV29-1, the J call TRBJ2-6, with D possibly TRBD1 on 5 matching bases. With 3 bases removed from V and 0 bases from J, the gap between germline ends came to 6 bases. The CDR3 spans 14 residues. Germline loops: CDR1 SQVTM, CDR2 ANQGSEA.